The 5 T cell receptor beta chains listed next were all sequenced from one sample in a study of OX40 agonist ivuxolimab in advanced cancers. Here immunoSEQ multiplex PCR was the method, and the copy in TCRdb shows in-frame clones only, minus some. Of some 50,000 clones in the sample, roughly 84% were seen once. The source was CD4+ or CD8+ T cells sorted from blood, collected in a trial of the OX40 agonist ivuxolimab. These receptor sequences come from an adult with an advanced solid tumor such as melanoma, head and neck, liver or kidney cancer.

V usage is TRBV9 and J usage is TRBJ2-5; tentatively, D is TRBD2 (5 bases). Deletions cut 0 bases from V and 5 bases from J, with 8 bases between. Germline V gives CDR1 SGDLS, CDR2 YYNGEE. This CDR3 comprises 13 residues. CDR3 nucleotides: TGTGCCAGCAGCGTAGGAGGAGGTGAGACCCAGTACTTC. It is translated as CASSVGGGETQYF.

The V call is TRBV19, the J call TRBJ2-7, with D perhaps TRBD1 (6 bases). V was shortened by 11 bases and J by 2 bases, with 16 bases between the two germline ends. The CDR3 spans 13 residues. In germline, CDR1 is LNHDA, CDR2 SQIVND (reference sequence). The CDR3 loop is CAGPDSLTYEQYF. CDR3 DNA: TGTGCCGGCCCGGACAGTCTGACCTACGAGCAGTACTTC.

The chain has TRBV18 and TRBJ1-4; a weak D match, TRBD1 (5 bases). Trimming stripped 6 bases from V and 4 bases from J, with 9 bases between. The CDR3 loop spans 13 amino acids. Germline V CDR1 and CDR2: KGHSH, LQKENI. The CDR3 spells CASSKTDNEKLFF. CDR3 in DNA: TGTGCCAGCTCCAAGACAGATAATGAAAAACTGTTTTTT.

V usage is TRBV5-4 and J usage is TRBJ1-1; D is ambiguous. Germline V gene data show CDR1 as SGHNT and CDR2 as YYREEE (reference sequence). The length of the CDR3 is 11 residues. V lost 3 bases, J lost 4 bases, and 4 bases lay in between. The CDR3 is CASSWGTEAFF. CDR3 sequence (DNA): TGTGCCAGCAGCTGGGGCACTGAAGCTTTCTTT.

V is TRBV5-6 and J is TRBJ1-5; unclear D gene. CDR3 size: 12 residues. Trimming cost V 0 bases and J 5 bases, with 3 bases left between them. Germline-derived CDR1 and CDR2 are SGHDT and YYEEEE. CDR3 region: CASSLGDQPQHF. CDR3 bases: TGTGCCAGCAGCTTGGGGGATCAGCCCCAGCATTTT.